The rows below give T cell receptor beta chains drawn from one sample of a study of CD8+CD57+ T cells in acquired aplastic anemia. TCRdb reprocessed the reads with MiXCR, giving one entry per CDR3 protein. In the table there are about 160,000 distinct CDR3 sequences, around 45% of which are singletons. Sequenced input: sorted CD4+, CD8+, or CD8+CD57+ T cells (not recorded which) from PBMCs. The source is a human donor in good health. Each CDR3 is given with its conserved first and last residue. A D gene is named only where the DNA matches it firmly. Rows give clone size only sometimes, using once, few, many, or a class for an expanded clone.

>TRBV4-1|TRBJ2-7|many|.
CASSQDMVLGTTYEQYF
TGCGCCAGCAGCCAAGATATGGTTTTGGGCACTACCTACGAGCAGTACTTC
>TRBV2|TRBJ2-5|.|.
CASTGGNQETQYF
TGTGCCAGCACCGGGGGAAATCAAGAGACCCAGTACTTC
>TRBV11-2|TRBJ1-3|.|TRBD1
CASSDRQGSSGNTIYF
TGTGCCAGCAGCGATCGACAGGGAAGCTCTGGAAACACCATATATTTT
>TRBV7-2|TRBJ2-7|.|TRBD2
CASSSTSGDSYEQYF
TGTGCCAGCAGCTCTACTAGCGGGGACTCCTACGAGCAGTACTTC
>TRBV6-5|TRBJ2-7|.|TRBD2
CASSYVSSGAYEQYF
TGTGCCAGCAGTTACGTTTCTAGCGGAGCCTACGAGCAGTACTTC
>TRBV11-3|TRBJ2-3|.|TRBD2
CASKLAGDTDTQYF
TGTGCCAGTAAGCTAGCGGGGGACACAGATACGCAGTATTTT
>TRBV24-1|TRBJ2-1|many|TRBD2
CATSDLASGSLDEQFF
TGTGCCACCAGTGATTTGGCTAGCGGGAGCCTCGATGAGCAGTTCTTC
>TRBV15|TRBJ2-7|.|.
CATSSQDLGQYF
TGTGCCACCAGCAGTCAGGACCTGGGGCAGTACTTC
>TRBV30|TRBJ1-1|.|.
CAWSQGLAEAFF
TGTGCCTGGTCTCAGGGTTTAGCTGAAGCTTTCTTT
>TRBV5-1|TRBJ2-1|many|.
CASSLDYLAEQFF
TGCGCCAGCAGCTTGGACTATTTGGCTGAGCAGTTCTTC
>TRBV3-1|TRBJ1-2|many|.
CASSQQAAYREHGYTF
TGTGCCAGCAGCCAACAAGCCGCCTACAGGGAGCACGGCTACACCTTC
>TRBV5-5|TRBJ2-5|many|.
CASSLHPKETQYF
TGTGCCAGCAGCTTGCACCCTAAAGAGACCCAGTACTTC
>TRBV6-1|TRBJ2-3|many|.
CAQSRGITDTQYF
TGTGCCCAAAGTAGGGGGATAACAGATACGCAGTATTTT
>TRBV2|TRBJ1-5|.|TRBD1
CASRATGGRQPQHF
TGTGCCAGCAGGGCTACAGGGGGAAGACAGCCCCAGCATTTT
>TRBV11-2|TRBJ2-7|.|.
CASSLGGGTAAYEQYF
TGTGCCAGCAGCCTCGGAGGGGGGACAGCAGCCTACGAGCAGTACTTC
>TRBV10-3|TRBJ2-5|once|.
CAISEPSLGFQETQYF
TGTGCCATCAGTGAGCCGAGTTTAGGCTTCCAAGAGACCCAGTACTTC
>TRBV24-1|TRBJ2-3|.|.
CATRRGGSTDTQYF
TGTGCCACCAGGAGGGGGGGGAGCACAGATACGCAGTATTTT
>TRBV4-2|TRBJ2-5|.|TRBD1
CASSPRGDSQETQYF
TGTGCCAGCAGCCCGCGAGGGGACAGTCAAGAGACCCAGTACTTC
>TRBV9|TRBJ2-5|once|.
CASSSTLGETQYF
TGTGCCAGCAGCAGTACTTTGGGGGAGACCCAGTACTTC
>TRBV2|TRBJ1-5|.|.
CASTTQIGVNQPQHF
TGTGCCAGCACAACCCAAATAGGGGTTAATCAGCCCCAGCATTTT
>TRBV27|TRBJ1-1|few|.
CASTQAGNTEAFF
TGTGCCAGCACCCAGGCGGGGAACACTGAAGCTTTCTTT
>TRBV7-9|TRBJ2-5|few|.
CASSLLLETQYF
TGTGCCAGCAGCTTACTACTGGAGACCCAGTACTTC
>TRBV9|TRBJ2-3|many|TRBD1
CASSVNGDRGWGADTQYF
TGTGCCAGCAGCGTAAACGGGGACAGAGGATGGGGCGCAGATACGCAGTATTTT
>TRBV12-3/TRBV12-4|TRBJ1-1|many|.
CASSRTVTEAFF
TGTGCCAGCAGCCGGACAGTCACTGAAGCTTTCTTT
>TRBV14|TRBJ1-4|.|.
CASSHKRRTQGTNEKLFF
TGTGCCAGCAGCCATAAGCGGAGGACGCAAGGGACTAATGAAAAACTGTTTTTT
>TRBV3-1|TRBJ2-2|few|.
CASSQRTPPGELFF
TGTGCCAGCAGCCAGCGGACCCCCCCCGGGGAGCTGTTTTTT
>TRBV6-1|TRBJ2-6|many|.
CASRRESGANVLTF
TGTGCCAGCAGAAGGGAGTCTGGGGCCAACGTCCTGACTTTC
>TRBV25-1|TRBJ2-7|.|.
CASSELGGLSSYEQYF
TGTGCCAGCAGTGAATTGGGGGGTCTTAGCTCCTACGAGCAGTACTTC
>TRBV24-1|TRBJ2-2|medium-sized|TRBD2
CATSNRGGRELFF
TGTGCCACCAGCAACCGGGGGGGACGGGAGCTGTTTTTT
>TRBV5-6|TRBJ1-4|once|TRBD1
CASSFGQGVILFF
TGTGCCAGCAGCTTTGGGCAGGGGGTAATACTGTTTTTT
>TRBV20-1|TRBJ2-1|many|.
CSATLTPPLGSYNEQFF
TGCAGTGCTACTCTCACCCCCCCCTTAGGCTCCTACAATGAGCAGTTCTTC
>TRBV19|TRBJ1-1|.|.
CASSIAGRTEAFF
TGTGCCAGTAGTATAGCGGGGAGAACTGAAGCTTTCTTT
>TRBV10-3|TRBJ2-1|many|TRBD2
CAIAGLAGGHEQFF
TGTGCCATCGCTGGACTAGCGGGGGGGCATGAGCAGTTCTTC
>TRBV7-3|TRBJ2-4|.|.
CASSSGEGTAKNIQYF
TGTGCCAGCAGCTCGGGTGAAGGGACAGCCAAAAACATTCAGTACTTC
>TRBV6-1|TRBJ2-7|.|TRBD2
CASSLASSGGPFGEQYF
TGTGCCAGCAGTCTCGCCAGCAGCGGGGGGCCCTTCGGCGAGCAGTACTTC
>TRBV4-1|TRBJ2-5|few|TRBD2
CASSLRYGGGETQYF
TGCGCCAGCAGCCTACGGTACGGGGGGGGCGAGACCCAGTACTTC
>TRBV20-1|TRBJ2-7|many|.
CSARGPSGYEQYF
TGCAGTGCTAGGGGACCGTCGGGCTACGAGCAGTACTTC
>TRBV12-3/TRBV12-4|TRBJ2-2|many|.
CASSDTQGPGELFF
TGTGCCAGCAGCGACACACAGGGTCCCGGGGAGCTGTTTTTT
>TRBV19|TRBJ2-7|many|TRBD1
CASSMGRGFEQYF
TGTGCCAGTAGTATGGGCAGGGGGTTCGAGCAGTACTTC
>TRBV24-1|TRBJ1-3|few|.
CATSDLNGNTIYF
TGTGCCACCAGTGACCTGAATGGAAACACCATATATTTT
>TRBV20-1|TRBJ2-7|.|TRBD1
CSAGGQGGNYEQYF
TGCAGTGCGGGGGGACAGGGTGGGAATTACGAGCAGTACTTC
>TRBV6-1|TRBJ2-7|many|.
CASSVLGRNYEQYF
TGTGCCAGCAGCGTGCTGGGGCGTAACTACGAGCAGTACTTC
>TRBV19|TRBJ1-2|.|.
CASSWTPNGYTF
TGTGCCAGTAGTTGGACTCCAAATGGCTACACCTTC
>TRBV6-5|TRBJ2-5|many|.
CASSYGGAGTSQETQYF
TGTGCCAGCAGTTACGGGGGGGCAGGGACGTCCCAAGAGACCCAGTACTTC
>TRBV25-1|TRBJ2-1|once|.
CASVEDPGLAPHNEQFF
TGTGCCAGCGTTGAAGACCCGGGCCTTGCCCCCCACAATGAGCAGTTCTTC
>TRBV5-1|TRBJ2-5|many|TRBD2
CASSLDRGVQETQYF
TGCGCCAGCAGCTTGGATCGGGGGGTGCAAGAGACCCAGTACTTC
>TRBV20-1|TRBJ1-4|many|.
CSAPPLRGEKLFF
TGCAGTGCTCCACCTTTGCGGGGAGAAAAACTGTTTTTT
>TRBV5-1|TRBJ2-1|many|TRBD2
CASSSYQGRERSYNEQFF
TGCGCCAGCAGCTCCTATCAAGGGCGGGAGCGGTCCTACAATGAGCAGTTCTTC
>TRBV11-2|TRBJ2-1|once|TRBD2
CASSLGPAGGSDEQFF
TGTGCCAGCAGCTTAGGTCCAGCGGGGGGGTCGGATGAGCAGTTCTTC
>TRBV7-2|TRBJ2-5|many|TRBD2
CASSFRGGEETQYF
TGTGCCAGCAGCTTCCGGGGGGGGGAAGAGACCCAGTACTTC
>TRBV24-1|TRBJ2-1|.|.
CATSDIIRGNEQFF
TGTGCCACCAGTGACATAATAAGGGGGAATGAGCAGTTCTTC
>TRBV5-5|TRBJ1-1|.|.
CASSIRSGAMNTEAFF
TGTGCCAGCAGCATCCGGTCAGGGGCGATGAACACTGAAGCTTTCTTT
>TRBV7-9|TRBJ1-1|.|.
CASLDWAAEAFF
TGTGCCAGCCTCGATTGGGCGGCTGAAGCTTTCTTT
>TRBV6-4|TRBJ2-2|once|TRBD2
CASSDSAGTNTGELFF
TGTGCCAGCAGTGACTCAGCGGGGACGAACACCGGGGAGCTGTTTTTT
>TRBV20-1|TRBJ2-5|many|.
CSAREWGSSHQETQYF
TGCAGTGCTAGGGAATGGGGCAGCTCCCACCAAGAGACCCAGTACTTC
>TRBV4-1|TRBJ1-5|.|.
CASSQEGGFNQPQHF
TGCGCCAGCAGCCAAGAAGGGGGTTTCAATCAGCCCCAGCATTTT
>TRBV19|TRBJ2-1|.|TRBD1
CASSGQGPTQFF
TGTGCCAGTAGTGGACAGGGGCCTACGCAGTTCTTC
>TRBV11-2|TRBJ2-2|.|.
CASSLDRVGGLNTGELFF
TGTGCCAGCAGCTTAGATCGAGTGGGGGGGCTGAACACCGGGGAGCTGTTTTTT
>TRBV5-6|TRBJ2-7|many|.
CASSLYGGQYEQYF
TGTGCCAGCAGCTTGTATGGGGGCCAGTACGAGCAGTACTTC